A single count supports the clone carrying this T cell receptor beta chain. Its specificity is unknown. The V gene lost 1 base and the J gene lost 0 bases, with 18 bases spanning the gap. The CDR3 has 18 residues. In germline, CDR1 is LNHDA, CDR2 SQIVND (reference sequence). Each TCR library used 450 to 600 ng of total RNA and a linear amplification protocol. TCRdb reprocessed the reads via MiXCR and lists one record per CDR3 protein. Of some 190,000 distinct CDR3 sequences listed, around 80% are singletons. The data are from a study of healthy donors' naive CD4 and CD8 T cells. Study results and caveats: Negatively charged CDR3s marked CD8+ lineage; positively charged CDR3s marked CD4+ lineage.

The sample comprised naive CD4+ and CD8+ T cells sorted from blood, pooled from several donors. The chain combines TRBV19 with TRBJ2-5; a possible D gene is TRBD1 (6 bases). The TCR comes from a pool of human donors in good health; the sample pools cells from several healthy donors. This CDR3 reads CASSIGFGQPSDQETQYF. The CDR3 DNA is TGTGCCAGTAGTATAGGCTTCGGACAGCCTAGTGACCAAGAGACCCAGTACTTC.